This T cell receptor beta chain originates from a study of cytomegalovirus exposure and HLA in healthy donors. Per germline, CDR1 LGHNA and CDR2 YNFKEQ. This CDR3 has 15 residues. J gave up 4 bases and V 0 bases, and 5 bases lay outside the gene matches. The PCR made use of 60 Vbeta and 13 Jbeta primers. Original analysis: Tens of millions of unique TCR beta chains, about 12 million shared, were counted in a later analysis. This table comes from immunoSEQ multiplex PCR, and its TCRdb copy is limited to in-frame clones, with some not included. V, J and clone size are those of that table, while D and trimming were read from the DNA. This table has around 150,000 clones, around 74% appearing once.

The sequencing input was PBMCs. This sequence joins TRBV4-2 and TRBJ1-2; 7 bases are a match to TRBD1. This receptor was obtained from a female donor in good health and CMV-seronegative. CDR3 protein: CASSQDEGAGYGYTF. The CDR3 nucleotides are TGTGCCAGCAGCCAAGATGAGGGGGCGGGCTATGGCTACACCTTC.